This T cell receptor beta chain is drawn from a study of naive and memory T cell subsets (dated by TCRdb to 2017 to 2019). Describing the broader study: An open-source, UMI-based TCR alpha and beta sequencing pipeline was applied to sorted naive and memory peripheral blood T cell subsets. IgG serology results and the functional CMV T cell responses were in complete agreement. RNA was DNase-treated and reverse transcribed with TCR constant-region primers, mostly using SuperScript III. Paper-wide results and their limitations: A few larger clonotypes were present in naive repertoires, particularly the CD8 repertoires, and these clonotypes were possibly memory cells re-expressing CD45RA. In both CD4 and CD8 cells, a rise in Gini index and a fall in Shannon and inverse Simpson diversity were observed from naive through CM, EM and EMRA. No ground truth was available to validate the repertoire findings for the naive and memory subsets. RNA-based TCR counts may be influenced by expression changes linked to T cell activation and differentiation. A clonotype was defined as a single alpha or beta chain sequence rather than as a paired alpha/beta receptor. Following error correction, more than 95% of naive TCR sequences occurred only once, which made naive abundance distributions much steeper than those of memory subsets. TCR abundance followed a power law with an exponent that was different for naive and memory subsets but consistent across the three individuals.

Details on this clonotype: The antigen it recognizes is unknown. Per-nucleotide qualities are absent, and no much larger clonotype sits a single base away.

The V end loses 5 bases and the J end loses 7 bases, and a stretch of 21 bases separates them. The CDR3 covers 16 residues, taking in both the cysteine and the phenylalanine. The CDR3 DNA has 48 bases and is translated from base 1. The germline V gene (reference sequence) provides CDR1 DFQATT and CDR2 SNEGSKA. The library was built by means of UMI-ligation and nested PCR. To cover both TRBC1 and TRBC2, the beta constant-region primer consisted of an equimolar mix of two oligonucleotides. The ligated cDNA went through four rounds of PCR with nested alpha and beta constant-region primers together with the SP2 primer. A single-stranded oligonucleotide carrying the SP2 primer and a 12-nucleotide UMI was ligated to the 3' end of the cDNA by T4 RNA ligase 1. Incubation of the ligation reaction was carried out at 16 degrees C for about 20-25 hours. PCR2 was typically performed as a SYBR Green qPCR and was stopped at a predetermined threshold so that over-amplification was prevented. All purifications after the first were performed with Agencourt AMPure XP magnetic beads. Library amounts were measured by Qubit and library quality was assessed on a TapeStation, where the main peak was expected at around 650 bp. Pooled libraries were sequenced on an Illumina MiSeq using v2 2x251 paired-end kits, and typically about 0.95-2.1 million reads were obtained per sample. Each sample was pooled at about 4.3 nM, and roughly 5-7.5% PhiX was included to help cluster recognition. The authors' analysis ran thus. V and J genes were assigned to Demultiplexor-processed FASTQ reads by Decombinator through tag matching, with a single base-pair mismatch being allowed. Collapsinator relied on UMIs to fix sequencing errors as well as frequency errors caused by PCR heterogeneity. TCRs were translated and CDR3s were extracted from the conserved cysteine to the FGXG phenylalanine by CDR3Translator, with non-productive sequences being flagged. Repertoires were subsampled to equal numbers of UMI-defined TCRs before Gini, Shannon entropy and inverse Simpson indices were calculated. Within the linear range, a power law was fitted by maximum likelihood to the distributions of clonotype abundance. When run on a single naive CD8 sample, MIGEC and the pipeline yielded similar UMI counts, similar unique TCR numbers and similar clonal distributions. One analysis removed from the naive repertoire any naive TCRs that were also found in any memory subset from the same donor. The repertoires were searched for 7,000 to 8,000 CMV-associated CDR3 sequences that had been compiled from VDJdb and a published dataset. The raw public reads went through TCRdb reprocessing: fastp at Q25, MiXCR clone calling, in-frame beta chains kept. Every distinct CDR3 protein forms one entry, paired with its most common genes and DNA. None of the V and J calls come from the authors' own analysis; TCRdb made them. Present in this sample are roughly 150,000 distinct CDR3 sequences, 22% of which were seen just once. The ten biggest clones cover around 0.11% of the sample.

TCR alpha and beta chain libraries were amplified separately from the second PCR step onward. To determine each donor's CMV status, fresh PBMCs were stimulated overnight with CMV viral lysate, and IFNgamma production from CD4+ T cells was then assessed. CD4 T cells were positively selected with Miltenyi beads, followed by positive selection of CD8 T cells from the CD4-negative fraction. Cells were stained for CD3, CD4, CD8, CD45RA, CD27 and a live/dead dye and were sorted on a BD Aria II into four subsets based on CD45RA and CD27. Blood came from a few healthy volunteers, each fractionated into CD4 and CD8 T cells and then into four differentiation subsets. Roughly 0.12 L of peripheral blood was taken from each donor, and PBMC were separated by density-gradient centrifugation on Ficoll-Paque PLUS. After sorting, cells were lysed in RLT buffer, RNA was extracted using a Qiagen RNeasy kit, and the extracted RNA was stored at -80 degrees C.

The specimen sequenced was naive CD4+ T cells from blood. The cell subset or site label, as the study defines it: naive T cells, CD45RA high CD27+. The TCR originated in a human donor in good health. The chain links TRBV20-1 with TRBJ1-6, with the D gene too uncertain to name. The nucleotides read TGCAGTGCTCCAGAATTGGGCAGAACTTACAATTCACCCCTCCACTTT. This sequence encodes CSAPELGRTYNSPLHF.